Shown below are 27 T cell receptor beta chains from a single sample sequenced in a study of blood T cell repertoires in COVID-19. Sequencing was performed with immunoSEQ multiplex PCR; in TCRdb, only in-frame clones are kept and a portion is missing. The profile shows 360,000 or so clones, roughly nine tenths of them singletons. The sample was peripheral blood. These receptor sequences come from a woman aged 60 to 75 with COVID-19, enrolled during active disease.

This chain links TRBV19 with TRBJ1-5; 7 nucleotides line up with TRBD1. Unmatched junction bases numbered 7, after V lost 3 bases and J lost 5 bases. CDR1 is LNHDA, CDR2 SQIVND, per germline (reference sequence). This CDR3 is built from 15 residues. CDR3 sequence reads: CASSIKTGFDQPQHF. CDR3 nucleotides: TGTGCCAGTAGTATCAAGACAGGGTTTGATCAGCCCCAGCATTTT.

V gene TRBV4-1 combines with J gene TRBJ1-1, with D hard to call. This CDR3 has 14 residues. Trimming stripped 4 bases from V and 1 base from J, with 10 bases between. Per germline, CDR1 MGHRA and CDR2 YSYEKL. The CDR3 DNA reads TGCGCCAGCAGCCCACCCCGAGGGAACACTGAAGCTTTCTTT. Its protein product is CASSPPRGNTEAFF.

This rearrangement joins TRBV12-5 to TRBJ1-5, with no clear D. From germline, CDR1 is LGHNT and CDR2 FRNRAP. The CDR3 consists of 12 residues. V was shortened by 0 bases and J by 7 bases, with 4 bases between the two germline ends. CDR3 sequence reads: CASGLVQQPQHF. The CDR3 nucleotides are TGTGCTAGTGGTTTGGTACAGCAGCCCCAGCATTTT.

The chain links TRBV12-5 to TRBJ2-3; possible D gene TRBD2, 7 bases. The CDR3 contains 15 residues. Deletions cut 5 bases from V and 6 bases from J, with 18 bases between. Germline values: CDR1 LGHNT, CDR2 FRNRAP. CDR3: CASGRGGAGFDTQYF. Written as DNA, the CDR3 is TGTGCTAGTGGTAGAGGGGGGGCCGGGTTCGATACGCAGTATTTT.

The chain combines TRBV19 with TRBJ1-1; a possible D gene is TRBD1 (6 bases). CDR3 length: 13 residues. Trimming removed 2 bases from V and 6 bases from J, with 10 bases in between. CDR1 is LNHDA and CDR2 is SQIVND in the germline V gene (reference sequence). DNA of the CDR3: TGTGCCAGTAGTATAAAGGGGGGGGCTGAAGCTTTCTTT. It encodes CASSIKGGAEAFF.

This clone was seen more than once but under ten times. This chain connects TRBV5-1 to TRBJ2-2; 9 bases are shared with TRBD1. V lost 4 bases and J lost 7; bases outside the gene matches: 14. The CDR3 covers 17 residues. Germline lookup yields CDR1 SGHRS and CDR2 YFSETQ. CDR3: CASSLPAGTGLGGELFF. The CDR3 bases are TGCGCCAGCAGCCTCCCCGCCGGGACAGGGTTAGGCGGGGAGCTGTTTTTT.

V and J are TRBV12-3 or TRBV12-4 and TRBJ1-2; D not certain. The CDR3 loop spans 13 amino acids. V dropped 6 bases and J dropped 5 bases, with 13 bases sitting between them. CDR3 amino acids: CASRPDTIYGYTF. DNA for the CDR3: TGTGCCAGCAGACCTGATACTATTTATGGCTACACCTTC.

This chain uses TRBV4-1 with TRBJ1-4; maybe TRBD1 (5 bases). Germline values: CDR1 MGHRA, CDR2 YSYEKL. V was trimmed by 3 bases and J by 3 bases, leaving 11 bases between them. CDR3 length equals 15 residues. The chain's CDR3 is CASSQGDSSNEKLFF. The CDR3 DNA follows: TGCGCCAGCAGCCAGGGTGACAGCTCTAATGAAAAACTGTTTTTT.

The CDR3 reads CASSADRGRNEKLFF. In DNA, the CDR3 is TGTGCCAGTAGTGCGGACAGGGGACGCAATGAAAAACTGTTTTTT. This sequence joins TRBV19 and TRBJ1-4; 9 nucleotides align to TRBD1. The trim removed 5 bases at V and 5 bases at J, leaving 6 bases unmatched. Germline V CDR1 and CDR2: LNHDA, SQIVND (reference sequence). This CDR3 contains 15 residues.

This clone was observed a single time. The CDR3 coding sequence is TGTGTGGTCCGGGACAGGGGTTACACCGGGGAGCTGTTTTTT. Its protein product is CVVRDRGYTGELFF. V gene TRBV19 combines with J gene TRBJ2-2; 10 bases line up with TRBD1. The CDR3 spans 14 residues. From germline, CDR1 is LNHDA and CDR2 SQIVND (reference sequence).

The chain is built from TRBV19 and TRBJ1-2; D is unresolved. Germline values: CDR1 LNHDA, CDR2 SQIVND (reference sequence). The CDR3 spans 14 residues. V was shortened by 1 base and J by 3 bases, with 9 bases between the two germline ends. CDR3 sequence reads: CASSIANFYYGYTF. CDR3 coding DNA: TGTGCCAGTAGTATAGCGAACTTCTACTATGGCTACACCTTC.

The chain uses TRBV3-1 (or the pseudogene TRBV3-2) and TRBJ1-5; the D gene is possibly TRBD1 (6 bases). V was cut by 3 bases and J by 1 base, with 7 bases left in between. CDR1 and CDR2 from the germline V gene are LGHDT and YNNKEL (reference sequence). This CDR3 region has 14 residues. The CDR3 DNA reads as TGTGCCAGCAGCCACAGGGGAAGCAATCAGCCCCAGCATTTT. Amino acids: CASSHRGSNQPQHF.

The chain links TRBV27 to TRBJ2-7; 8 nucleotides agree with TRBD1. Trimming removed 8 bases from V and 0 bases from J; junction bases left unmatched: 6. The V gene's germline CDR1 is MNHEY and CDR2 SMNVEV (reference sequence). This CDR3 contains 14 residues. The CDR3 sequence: CASARTGYSYEQYF. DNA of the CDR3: TGTGCCAGCGCTCGGACAGGGTACTCCTACGAGCAGTACTTC.

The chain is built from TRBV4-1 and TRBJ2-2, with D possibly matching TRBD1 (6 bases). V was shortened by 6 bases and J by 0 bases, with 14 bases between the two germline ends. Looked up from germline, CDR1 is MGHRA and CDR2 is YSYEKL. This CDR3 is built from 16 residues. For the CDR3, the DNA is TGCGCCAGCAGATATACAGGGACCTCGAACACCGGGGAGCTGTTTTTT. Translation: CASRYTGTSNTGELFF.

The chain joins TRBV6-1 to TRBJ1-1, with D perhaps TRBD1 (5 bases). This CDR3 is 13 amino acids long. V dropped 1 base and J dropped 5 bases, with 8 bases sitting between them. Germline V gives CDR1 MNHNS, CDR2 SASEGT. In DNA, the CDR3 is TGTGCCAGCAGTGAAGAAGCAGGGACTGAAGCTTTCTTT. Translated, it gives CASSEEAGTEAFF.

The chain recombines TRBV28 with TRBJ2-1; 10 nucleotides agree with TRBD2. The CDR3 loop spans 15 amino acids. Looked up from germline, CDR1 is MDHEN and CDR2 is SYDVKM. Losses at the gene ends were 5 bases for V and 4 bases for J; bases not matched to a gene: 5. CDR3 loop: CASSISGGPYNEQFF. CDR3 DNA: TGTGCCAGCAGTATTAGCGGGGGGCCGTACAATGAGCAGTTCTTC.

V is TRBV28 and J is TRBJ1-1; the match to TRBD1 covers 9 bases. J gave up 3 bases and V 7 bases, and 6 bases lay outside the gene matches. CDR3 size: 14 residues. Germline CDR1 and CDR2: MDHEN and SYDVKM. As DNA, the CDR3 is TGTGCCAGCACCCGGGACAGGGTTTACACTGAAGCTTTCTTT. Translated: CASTRDRVYTEAFF.

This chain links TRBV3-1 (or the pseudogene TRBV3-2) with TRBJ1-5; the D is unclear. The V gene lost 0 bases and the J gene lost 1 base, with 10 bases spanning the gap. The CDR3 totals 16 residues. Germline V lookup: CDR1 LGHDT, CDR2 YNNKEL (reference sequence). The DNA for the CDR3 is TGTGCCAGCAGCCAAGATTTGGGCGGGAGCAATCAGCCCCAGCATTTT. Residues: CASSQDLGGSNQPQHF.

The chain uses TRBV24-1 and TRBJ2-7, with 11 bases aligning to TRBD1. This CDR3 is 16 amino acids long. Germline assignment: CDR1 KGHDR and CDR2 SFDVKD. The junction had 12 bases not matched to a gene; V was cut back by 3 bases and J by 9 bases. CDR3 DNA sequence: TGTGCCACCAGTGATCTGCGGACAGGGGGCATTTATTCGCAGTACTTC. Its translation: CATSDLRTGGIYSQYF.

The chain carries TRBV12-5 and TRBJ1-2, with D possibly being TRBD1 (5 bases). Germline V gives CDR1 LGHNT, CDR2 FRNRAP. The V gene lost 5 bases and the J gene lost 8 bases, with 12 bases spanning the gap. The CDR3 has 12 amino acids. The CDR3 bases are TGTGCTAGTGGTGCTCAGGGTCGGGGCTACACCTTC. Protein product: CASGAQGRGYTF.

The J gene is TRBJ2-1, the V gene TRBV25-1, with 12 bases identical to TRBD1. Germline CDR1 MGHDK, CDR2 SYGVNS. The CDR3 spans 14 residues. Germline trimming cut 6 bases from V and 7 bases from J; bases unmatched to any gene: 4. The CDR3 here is CASSRDRGLNEQFF. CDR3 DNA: TGTGCCAGCAGCCGGGACAGGGGGCTTAATGAGCAGTTCTTC.

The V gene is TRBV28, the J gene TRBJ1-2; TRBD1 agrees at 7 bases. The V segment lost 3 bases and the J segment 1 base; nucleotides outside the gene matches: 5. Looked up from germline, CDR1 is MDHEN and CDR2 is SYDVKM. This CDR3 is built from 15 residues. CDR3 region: CASSLGQNFNYGYTF. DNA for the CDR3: TGTGCCAGCAGTTTGGGACAGAACTTTAACTATGGCTACACCTTC.

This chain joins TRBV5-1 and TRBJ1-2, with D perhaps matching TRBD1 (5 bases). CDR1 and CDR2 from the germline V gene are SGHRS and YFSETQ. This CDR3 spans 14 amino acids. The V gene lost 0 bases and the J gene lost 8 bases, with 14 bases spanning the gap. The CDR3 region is CASSLEPGLLGYTF. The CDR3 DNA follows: TGCGCCAGCAGCTTGGAGCCAGGGCTCCTCGGCTACACCTTC.

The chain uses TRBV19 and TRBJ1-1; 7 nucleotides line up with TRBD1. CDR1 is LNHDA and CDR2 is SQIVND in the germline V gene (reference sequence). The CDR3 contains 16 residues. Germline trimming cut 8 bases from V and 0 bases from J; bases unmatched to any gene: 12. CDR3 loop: CASRLKGGRVNTEAFF. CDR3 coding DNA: TGTGCCAGTCGCCTCAAAGGGGGCAGGGTGAACACTGAAGCTTTCTTT.

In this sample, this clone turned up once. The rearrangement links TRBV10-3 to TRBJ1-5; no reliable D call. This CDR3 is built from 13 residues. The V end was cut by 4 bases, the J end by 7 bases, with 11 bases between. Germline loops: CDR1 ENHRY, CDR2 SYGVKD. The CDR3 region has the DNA TGTGCCATCAGTGGTGAGGGTTTCCAGCCCCAGCATTTT. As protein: CAISGEGFQPQHF.

CDR3 sequence: CASSVGSGGSITGELFF. CDR3 DNA sequence: TGTGCCAGCAGCGTAGGTTCGGGGGGTTCTATCACCGGGGAGCTGTTTTTT. The V gene is TRBV9, the J gene TRBJ2-2, with 7 bases that match TRBD2. The CDR3 covers 17 residues. After removal of 0 bases from V and 4 bases from J, the junction contained 9 bases not matched to a gene. Germline CDR1 and CDR2: SGDLS and YYNGEE.

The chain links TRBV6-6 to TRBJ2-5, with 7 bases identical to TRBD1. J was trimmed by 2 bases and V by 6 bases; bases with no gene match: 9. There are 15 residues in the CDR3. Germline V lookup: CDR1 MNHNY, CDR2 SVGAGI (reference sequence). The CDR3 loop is CASSRSPGQQETQYF. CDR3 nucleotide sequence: TGTGCCAGCAGCAGGAGTCCGGGACAGCAAGAGACCCAGTACTTC.